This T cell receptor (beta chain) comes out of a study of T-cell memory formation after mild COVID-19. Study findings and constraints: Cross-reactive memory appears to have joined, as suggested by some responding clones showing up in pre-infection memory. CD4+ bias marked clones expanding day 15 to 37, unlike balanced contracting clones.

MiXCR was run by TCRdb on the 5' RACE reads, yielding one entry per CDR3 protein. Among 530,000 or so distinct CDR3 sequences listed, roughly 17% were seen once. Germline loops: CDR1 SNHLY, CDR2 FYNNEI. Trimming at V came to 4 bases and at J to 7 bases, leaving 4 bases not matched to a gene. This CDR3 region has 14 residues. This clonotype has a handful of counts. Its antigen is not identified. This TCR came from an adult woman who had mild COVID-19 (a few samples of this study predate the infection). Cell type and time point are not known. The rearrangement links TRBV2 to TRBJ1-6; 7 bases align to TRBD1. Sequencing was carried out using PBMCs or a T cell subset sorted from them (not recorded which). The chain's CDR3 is CASSVRDRNSPLHF. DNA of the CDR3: TGTGCCAGCAGTGTCCGGGACAGAAATTCACCCCTCCACTTT.